A selection of T cell receptor beta chains follows, all from one sample in a study of blood T cell repertoires in COVID-19. Measured with immunoSEQ multiplex PCR; TCRdb has only the in-frame clones, and not every one. The sample includes under 250,000 clones, approximately 88% of them seen just once. Sequencing was done on a sample of PBMCs or T cells enriched from blood (not recorded which). These receptors came from a woman in her twenties or thirties who had been exposed to COVID-19. Both conserved end residues are part of each CDR3. Each record gives: D gene, V gene, clone size, J gene, CDR3 protein, CDR3 DNA. The D gene is left open where the match is weak. Clone size is shown for a subset of rows, as once, few, many or a class of expanded clone.

-	TRBV10-1	-	TRBJ2-1	CASSESRKRTSSYNEQFF	TGCGCCAGCAGTGAGTCTAGAAAGCGGACGAGCTCCTACAATGAGCAGTTCTTC
-	TRBV6-5	few	TRBJ2-7	CASSRDKSYEQYF	TGTGCCAGCAGCCGGGACAAGTCCTACGAGCAGTACTTC
TRBD1	TRBV9	-	TRBJ1-3	CASSVGQGPGNTIYF	TGTGCCAGCAGCGTAGGACAGGGACCCGGAAACACCATATATTTT
TRBD2	TRBV5-6	-	TRBJ2-3	CASSLPAGGLGDTQYF	TGTGCCAGCAGCCTCCCGGCGGGAGGGCTGGGAGATACGCAGTATTTT
-	TRBV2	-	TRBJ1-2	CASSDQRGAGGYTF	TGTGCCAGCAGTGATCAGCGGGGCGCGGGAGGCTACACCTTC
-	TRBV6-2/TRBV6-3	-	TRBJ1-3	CASSGLDSGNTIYF	TGTGCCAGCAGCGGGCTCGACTCTGGAAACACCATATATTTT
-	TRBV7-9	-	TRBJ2-1	CASSLDRVSQGFF	TGTGCCAGCAGCCTCGATAGGGTTAGCCAGGGGTTCTTC
TRBD2	TRBV13	-	TRBJ2-3	CASSLSLAGGPSGDTQYF	TGTGCCAGCAGCTTAAGTCTAGCGGGAGGGCCTTCTGGAGATACGCAGTATTTT
-	TRBV4-2	-	TRBJ2-1	CASAAGKIYNEQFF	TGTGCCAGCGCGGCGGGAAAGATCTACAATGAGCAGTTCTTC
TRBD1	TRBV30	-	TRBJ1-3	CALDRGPVSSGNTIYF	TGTGCCTTGGACAGGGGGCCTGTTAGCTCTGGAAACACCATATATTTT
TRBD1	TRBV19	-	TRBJ1-5	CASSIEWWTGGDQPQHF	TGTGCCAGTAGTATAGAGTGGTGGACAGGGGGTGATCAGCCCCAGCATTTT
TRBD1	TRBV4-1	once	TRBJ1-2	CASSLYRGRGGYTF	TGCGCCAGCAGCCTTTACAGGGGGCGAGGCGGCTACACCTTC
-	TRBV28	-	TRBJ1-6	CASISGNPSPLHF	TGTGCCAGCATATCAGGGAACCCTTCACCCCTCCACTTT
TRBD1	TRBV20-1	-	TRBJ1-2	CSASQSQGGGYTF	TGCAGTGCTAGTCAGTCACAGGGGGGTGGCTACACCTTC
TRBD2	TRBV5-1	-	TRBJ2-4	CASSLGTSAKNIQYF	TGCGCCAGCAGCTTGGGGACTAGCGCCAAAAACATTCAGTACTTC
TRBD1	TRBV5-6	-	TRBJ1-2	CASSRWDRGSGGYTF	TGTGCCAGCAGCCGTTGGGACAGGGGTTCTGGTGGCTACACCTTC
TRBD1	TRBV5-1	-	TRBJ2-3	CASSLDRGSTDTQYF	TGCGCCAGCAGCTTAGACAGGGGGTCCACAGATACGCAGTATTTT
-	TRBV2	-	TRBJ1-2	CASSEALRTDGYTF	TGTGCCAGCAGTGAAGCGCTTCGGACAGATGGCTACACCTTC
-	TRBV6-5	few	TRBJ2-7	CASSYSGRVYEQYF	TGTGCCAGCAGTTACTCGGGCAGGGTTTACGAGCAGTACTTC
TRBD1	TRBV11-2	-	TRBJ1-4	CASSQGQGSEKLFF	TGTGCCAGCAGCCAGGGACAGGGAAGTGAAAAACTGTTTTTT
TRBD1	TRBV28	-	TRBJ1-5	CASSPLTGHSNQPQHF	TGTGCCAGCAGTCCGTTGACAGGGCATAGCAATCAGCCCCAGCATTTT
TRBD2	TRBV5-1	-	TRBJ2-7	CASSLSGGSYEQYF	TGCGCCAGCAGCTTATCCGGGGGGTCCTACGAGCAGTACTTC
-	TRBV11-3	-	TRBJ2-2	CASSPSGNANTGELFF	TGTGCCAGCAGCCCATCGGGGAACGCGAACACCGGGGAGCTGTTTTTT
-	TRBV5-6	-	TRBJ1-1	CASSLDDRSEAFF	TGTGCCAGCAGCTTGGACGACAGGAGTGAAGCTTTCTTT
TRBD2	TRBV20-1	-	TRBJ2-3	CSASLWTSGSTDTQYF	TGCAGTGCTAGTCTGTGGACTAGCGGGAGTACAGATACGCAGTATTTT
TRBD2	TRBV7-2	once	TRBJ2-5	CASSRTSGKETQYF	TGTGCCAGCAGCCGGACTAGCGGGAAAGAGACCCAGTACTTC
TRBD1	TRBV15	-	TRBJ2-7	CATSRDFGTGSEQYF	TGTGCCACCAGCAGAGATTTCGGGACAGGGAGCGAGCAGTACTTC
-	TRBV19	-	TRBJ1-5	CASRSAGRVGQPQHF	TGTGCCAGTAGGAGCGCCGGCAGGGTGGGTCAGCCCCAGCATTTT
TRBD2	TRBV29-1	-	TRBJ2-2	CSVFGLAGGPNSNTGELFF	TGCAGCGTTTTTGGACTAGCGGGAGGGCCCAATTCGAACACCGGGGAGCTGTTTTTT
TRBD1	TRBV10-2	-	TRBJ1-6	CASSEGQGGVSPLHF	TGCGCCAGCAGTGAGGGACAGGGAGGGGTTTCACCCCTCCACTTT
-	TRBV10-2	-	TRBJ2-5	CASSGSTPGTQYF	TGCGCCAGCAGTGGTTCTACCCCCGGGACCCAGTACTTC
-	TRBV2	-	TRBJ1-6	CASSDAGNSPLHF	TGTGCCAGCAGTGACGCAGGGAATTCACCCCTCCACTTT
-	TRBV4-1	-	TRBJ1-1	CASSQEAAGGGPPEAFF	TGCGCCAGCAGCCAAGAAGCAGCCGGGGGGGGGCCTCCTGAAGCTTTCTTT
TRBD2	TRBV7-9	-	TRBJ2-3	CASSRTSGNTDTQYF	TGTGCCAGCAGCAGGACTAGCGGTAACACAGATACGCAGTATTTT
TRBD2	TRBV2	once	TRBJ2-7	CASSGGLAGVWYEQYF	TGTGCCAGCAGTGGGGGGTTAGCGGGAGTCTGGTACGAGCAGTACTTC
-	TRBV28	few	TRBJ1-6	CASSLVTRSPLHF	TGTGCCAGCAGTTTGGTCACAAGATCACCCCTCCACTTT
-	TRBV29-1	-	TRBJ1-5	CSVAQHPWQPQHF	TGCAGCGTTGCTCAACACCCCTGGCAGCCCCAGCATTTT
TRBD1	TRBV5-1	-	TRBJ1-2	CASSRGTGPNYGYTF	TGCGCCAGCAGCCGTGGGACAGGGCCTAACTATGGCTACACCTTC
-	TRBV6-1	-	TRBJ1-1	CASSEDWGDRRNTEAFF	TGTGCCAGCAGTGAAGATTGGGGAGACAGGAGAAACACTGAAGCTTTCTTT
TRBD1	TRBV9	once	TRBJ2-3	CASSVGQGAFTDTQYF	TGTGCCAGCAGCGTTGGACAGGGGGCCTTCACAGATACGCAGTATTTT
-	TRBV12-3/TRBV12-4	-	TRBJ1-4	CASSFLTNEKLFF	TGTGCCAGCAGTTTCTTAACTAATGAAAAACTGTTTTTT
-	TRBV18	-	TRBJ2-7	CASSPDYIPYEQYF	TGTGCCAGCTCACCAGATTACATCCCCTACGAGCAGTACTTC